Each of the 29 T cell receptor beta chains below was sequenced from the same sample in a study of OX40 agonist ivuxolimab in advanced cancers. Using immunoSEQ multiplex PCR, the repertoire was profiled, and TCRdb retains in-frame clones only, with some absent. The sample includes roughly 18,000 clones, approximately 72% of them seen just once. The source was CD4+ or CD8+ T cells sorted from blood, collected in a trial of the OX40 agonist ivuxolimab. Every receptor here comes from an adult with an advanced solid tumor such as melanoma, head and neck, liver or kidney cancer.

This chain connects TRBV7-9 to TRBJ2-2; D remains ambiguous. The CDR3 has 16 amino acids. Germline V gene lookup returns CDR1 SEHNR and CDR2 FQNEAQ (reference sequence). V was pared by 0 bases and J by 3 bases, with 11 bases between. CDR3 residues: CASSLALGSHTGELFF. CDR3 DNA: TGTGCCAGCAGCTTAGCGTTGGGGTCCCACACCGGGGAGCTGTTTTTT.

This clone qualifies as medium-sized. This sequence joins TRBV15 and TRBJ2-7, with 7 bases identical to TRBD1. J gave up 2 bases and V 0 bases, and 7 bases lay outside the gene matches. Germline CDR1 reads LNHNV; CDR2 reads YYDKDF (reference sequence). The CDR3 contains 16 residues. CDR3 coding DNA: TGTGCCACCAGCAGAGATGAGGACAGGAGCCCCTACGAGCAGTACTTC. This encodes CATSRDEDRSPYEQYF. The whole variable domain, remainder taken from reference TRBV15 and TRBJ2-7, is DAMVIQNPRYQVTQFGKPVTLSCSQTLNHNVMYWYQQKSSQAPKLLFHYYDKDFNNEADTPDNFQSRRPNTSFCFLDIRSPGLGDTAMYLCATSRDEDRSPYEQYFGPGTRLTVT.

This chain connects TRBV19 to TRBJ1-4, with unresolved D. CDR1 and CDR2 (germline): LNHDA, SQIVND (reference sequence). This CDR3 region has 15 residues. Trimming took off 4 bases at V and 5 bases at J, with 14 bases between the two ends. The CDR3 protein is CASSRASRNNEKLFF. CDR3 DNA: TGTGCCAGTAGTAGAGCCTCCAGGAACAATGAAAAACTGTTTTTT.

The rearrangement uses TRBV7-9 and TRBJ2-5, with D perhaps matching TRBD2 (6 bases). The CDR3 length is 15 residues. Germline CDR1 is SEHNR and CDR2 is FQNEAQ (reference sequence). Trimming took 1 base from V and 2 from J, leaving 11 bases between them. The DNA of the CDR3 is TGTGCCAGCAGCTTAGATCCGGCGGGGCAAGAGACCCAGTACTTC. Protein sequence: CASSLDPAGQETQYF.

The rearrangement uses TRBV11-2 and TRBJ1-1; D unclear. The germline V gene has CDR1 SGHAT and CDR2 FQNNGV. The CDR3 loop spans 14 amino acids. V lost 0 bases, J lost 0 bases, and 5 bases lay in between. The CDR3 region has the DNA TGTGCCAGCAGCTTAGATAGGCTGAACACTGAAGCTTTCTTT. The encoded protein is CASSLDRLNTEAFF.

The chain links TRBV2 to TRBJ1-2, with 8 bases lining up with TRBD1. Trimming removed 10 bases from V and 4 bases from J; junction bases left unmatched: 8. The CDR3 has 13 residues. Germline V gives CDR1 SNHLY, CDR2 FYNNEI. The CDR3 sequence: CAIQGGRSYGYTF. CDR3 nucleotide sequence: TGTGCCATACAGGGGGGACGAAGCTATGGCTACACCTTC.

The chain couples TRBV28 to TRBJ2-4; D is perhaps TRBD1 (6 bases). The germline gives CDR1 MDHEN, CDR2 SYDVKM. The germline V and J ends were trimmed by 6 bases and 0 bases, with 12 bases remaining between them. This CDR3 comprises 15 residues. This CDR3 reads CASSRTGLAKNIQYF. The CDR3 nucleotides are TGTGCCAGCAGCCGAACAGGGCTAGCCAAAAACATTCAGTACTTC. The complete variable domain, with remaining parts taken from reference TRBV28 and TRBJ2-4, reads DVKVTQSSRYLVKRTGEKVFLECVQDMDHENMFWYRQDPGLGLRLIYFSYDVKMKEKGDIPEGYSVSREKKERFSLILESASTNQTSMYLCASSRTGLAKNIQYFGAGTRLSVL.

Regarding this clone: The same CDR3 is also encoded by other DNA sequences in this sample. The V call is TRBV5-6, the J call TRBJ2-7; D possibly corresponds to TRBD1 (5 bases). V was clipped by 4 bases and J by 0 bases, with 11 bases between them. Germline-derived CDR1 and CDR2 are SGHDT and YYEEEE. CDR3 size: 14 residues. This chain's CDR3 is CASSLGQSSYEQYF. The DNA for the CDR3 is TGTGCCAGCAGCCTTGGACAAAGCTCCTACGAGCAGTACTTC.

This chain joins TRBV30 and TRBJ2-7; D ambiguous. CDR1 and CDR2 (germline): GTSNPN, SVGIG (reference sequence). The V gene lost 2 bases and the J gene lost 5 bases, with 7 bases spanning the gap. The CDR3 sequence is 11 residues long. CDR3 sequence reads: CAWSFAHEQYF. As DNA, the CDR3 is TGTGCCTGGAGTTTTGCCCACGAGCAGTACTTC.

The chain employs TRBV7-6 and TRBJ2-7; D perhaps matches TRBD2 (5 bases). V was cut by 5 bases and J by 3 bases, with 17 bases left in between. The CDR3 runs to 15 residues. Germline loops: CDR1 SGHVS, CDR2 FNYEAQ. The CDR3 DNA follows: TGTGCCAGCAGCACCCGAGAGGGTCCGGTCTACGAGCAGTACTTC. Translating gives CASSTREGPVYEQYF.

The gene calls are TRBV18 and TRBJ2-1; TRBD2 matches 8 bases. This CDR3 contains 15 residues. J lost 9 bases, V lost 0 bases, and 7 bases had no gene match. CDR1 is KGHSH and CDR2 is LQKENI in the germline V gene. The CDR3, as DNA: TGTGCCAGCTCACCACCGGGGACTAGTATCGGTGAGCAGTTCTTC. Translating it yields CASSPPGTSIGEQFF.

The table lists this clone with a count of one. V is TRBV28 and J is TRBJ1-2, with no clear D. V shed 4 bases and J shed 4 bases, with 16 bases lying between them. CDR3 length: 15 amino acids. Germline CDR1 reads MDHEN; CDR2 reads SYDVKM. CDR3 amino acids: CASSYLGLGSYGYTF. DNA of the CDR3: TGTGCCAGCAGTTACCTCGGCCTCGGGAGCTATGGCTACACCTTC.

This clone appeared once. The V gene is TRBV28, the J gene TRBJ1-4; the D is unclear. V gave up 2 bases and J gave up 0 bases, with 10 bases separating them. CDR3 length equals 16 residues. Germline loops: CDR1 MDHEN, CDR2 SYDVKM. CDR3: CASSLEYFATNEKLFF. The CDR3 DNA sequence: TGTGCCAGCAGTTTAGAGTACTTTGCAACTAATGAAAAACTGTTTTTT.

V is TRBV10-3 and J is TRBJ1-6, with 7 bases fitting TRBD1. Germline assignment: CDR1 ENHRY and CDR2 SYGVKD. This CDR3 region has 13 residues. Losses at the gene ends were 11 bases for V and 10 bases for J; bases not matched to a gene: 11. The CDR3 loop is CAVWDSGRSPLHF. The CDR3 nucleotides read TGTGCCGTTTGGGACAGCGGGAGGTCACCCCTCCACTTT.

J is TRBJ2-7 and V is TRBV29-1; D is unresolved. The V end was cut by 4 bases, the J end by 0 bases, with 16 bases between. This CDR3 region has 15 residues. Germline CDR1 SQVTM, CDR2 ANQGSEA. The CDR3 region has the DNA TGCAGCGTTGCCCACCCAGAAACCAGCTCCTACGAGCAGTACTTC. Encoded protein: CSVAHPETSSYEQYF.

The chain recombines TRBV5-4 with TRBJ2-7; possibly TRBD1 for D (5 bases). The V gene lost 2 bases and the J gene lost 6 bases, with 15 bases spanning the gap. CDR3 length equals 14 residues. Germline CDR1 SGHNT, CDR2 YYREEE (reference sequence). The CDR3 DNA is TGTGCCAGCAGCTTCGATCTAACAGGCTTCGAGCAGTACTTC. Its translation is CASSFDLTGFEQYF.

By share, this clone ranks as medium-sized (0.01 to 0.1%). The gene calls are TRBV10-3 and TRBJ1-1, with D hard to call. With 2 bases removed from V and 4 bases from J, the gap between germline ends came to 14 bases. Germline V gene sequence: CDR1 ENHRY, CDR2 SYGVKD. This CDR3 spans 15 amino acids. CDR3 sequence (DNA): TGTGCCATCAGTGAGATAGACGGGGTCGTCACTGAAGCTTTCTTT. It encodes CAISEIDGVVTEAFF.

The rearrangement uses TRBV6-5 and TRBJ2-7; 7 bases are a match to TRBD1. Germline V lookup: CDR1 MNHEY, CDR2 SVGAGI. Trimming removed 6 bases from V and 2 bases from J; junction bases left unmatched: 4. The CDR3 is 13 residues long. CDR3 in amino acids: CASRDRVAYEQYF. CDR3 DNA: TGTGCCAGCAGAGACAGGGTAGCCTACGAGCAGTACTTC.

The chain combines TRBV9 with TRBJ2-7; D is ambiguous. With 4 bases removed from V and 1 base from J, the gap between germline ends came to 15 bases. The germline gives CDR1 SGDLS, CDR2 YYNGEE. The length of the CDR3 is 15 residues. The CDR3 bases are TGTGCCAGCAGCCCCTCCGGGTACGTGTCCTACGAGCAGTACTTC. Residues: CASSPSGYVSYEQYF.

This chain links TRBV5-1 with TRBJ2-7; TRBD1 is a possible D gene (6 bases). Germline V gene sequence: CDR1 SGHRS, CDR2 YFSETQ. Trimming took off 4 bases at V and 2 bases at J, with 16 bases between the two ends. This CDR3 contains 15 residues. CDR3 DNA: TGCGCCAGCAGCGGTTCAGACAGGATACCCTACGAGCAGTACTTC. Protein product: CASSGSDRIPYEQYF.

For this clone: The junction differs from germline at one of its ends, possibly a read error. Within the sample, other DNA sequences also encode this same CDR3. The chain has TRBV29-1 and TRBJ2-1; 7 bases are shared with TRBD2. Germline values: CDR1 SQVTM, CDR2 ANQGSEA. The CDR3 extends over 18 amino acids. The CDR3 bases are TGCCGCGTTGATGGTGGGGGAGGGGCAGGAGGTTCCTACAATGAGCAGTTCTTC. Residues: CRVDGGGGAGGSYNEQFF.

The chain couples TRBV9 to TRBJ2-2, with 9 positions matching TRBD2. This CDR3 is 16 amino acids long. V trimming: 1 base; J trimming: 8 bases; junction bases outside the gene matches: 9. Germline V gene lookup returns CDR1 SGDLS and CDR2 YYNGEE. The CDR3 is CASSVRVAGAQGELFF. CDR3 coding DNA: TGTGCCAGCAGCGTACGGGTAGCGGGGGCCCAGGGGGAGCTGTTTTTT. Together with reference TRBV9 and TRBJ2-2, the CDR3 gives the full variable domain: DSGVTQTPKHLITATGQRVTLRCSPRSGDLSVYWYQQSLDQGLQFLIQYYNGEERAKGNILERFSAQQFPDLHSELNLSSLELGDSALYFCASSVRVAGAQGELFFGEGSRLTVL.

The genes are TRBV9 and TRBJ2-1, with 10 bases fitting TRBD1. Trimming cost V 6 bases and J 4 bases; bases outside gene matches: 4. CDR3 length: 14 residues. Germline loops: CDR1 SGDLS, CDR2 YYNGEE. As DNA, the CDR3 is TGTGCCAGCACCGGGACAGGGGCTTACAATGAGCAGTTCTTC. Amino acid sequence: CASTGTGAYNEQFF.

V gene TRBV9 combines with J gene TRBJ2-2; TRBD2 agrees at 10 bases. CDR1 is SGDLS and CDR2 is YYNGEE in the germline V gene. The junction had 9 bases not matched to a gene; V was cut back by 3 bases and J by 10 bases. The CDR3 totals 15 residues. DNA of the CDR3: TGTGCCAGCAGCGAACAGGGACTAGCGTTCGAGGAGCTGTTTTTT. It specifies CASSEQGLAFEELFF. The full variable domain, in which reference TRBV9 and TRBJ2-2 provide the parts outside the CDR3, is DSGVTQTPKHLITATGQRVTLRCSPRSGDLSVYWYQQSLDQGLQFLIQYYNGEERAKGNILERFSAQQFPDLHSELNLSSLELGDSALYFCASSEQGLAFEELFFGEGSRLTVL.

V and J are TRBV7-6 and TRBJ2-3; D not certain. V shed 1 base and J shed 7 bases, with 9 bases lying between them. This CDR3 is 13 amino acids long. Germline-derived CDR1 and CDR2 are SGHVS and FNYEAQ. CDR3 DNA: TGTGCCAGCAGCTTAGGGGTCCGGCATACGCAGTATTTT. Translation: CASSLGVRHTQYF.

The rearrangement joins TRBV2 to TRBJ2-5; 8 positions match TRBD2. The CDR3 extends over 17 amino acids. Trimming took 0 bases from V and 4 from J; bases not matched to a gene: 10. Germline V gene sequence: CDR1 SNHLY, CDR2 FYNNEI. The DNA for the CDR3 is TGTGCCAGCAGTGAAGCGCATGGACTAGCTTCGAGAGAGACCCAGTACTTC. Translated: CASSEAHGLASRETQYF.

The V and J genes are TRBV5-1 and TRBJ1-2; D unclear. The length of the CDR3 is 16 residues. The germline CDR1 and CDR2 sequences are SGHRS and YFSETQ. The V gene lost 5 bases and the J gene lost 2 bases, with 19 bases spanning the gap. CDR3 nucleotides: TGCGCCAGCAGTATCGGGCTGGCAGTACTAAACTATGGCTACACCTTC. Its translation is CASSIGLAVLNYGYTF.

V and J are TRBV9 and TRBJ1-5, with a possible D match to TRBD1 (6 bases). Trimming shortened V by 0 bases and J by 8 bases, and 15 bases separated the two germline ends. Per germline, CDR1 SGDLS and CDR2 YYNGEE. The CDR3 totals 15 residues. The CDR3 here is CASSVGQGRGEPQHF. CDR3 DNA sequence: TGTGCCAGCAGCGTAGGGCAGGGGCGAGGCGAGCCCCAGCATTTT.

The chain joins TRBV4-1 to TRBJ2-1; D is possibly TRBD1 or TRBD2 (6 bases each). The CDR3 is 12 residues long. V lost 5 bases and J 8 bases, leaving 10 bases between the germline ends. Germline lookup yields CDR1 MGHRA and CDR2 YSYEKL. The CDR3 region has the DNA TGCGCCAGCAGCGAGGGGGGTTATGAGCAGTTCTTC. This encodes CASSEGGYEQFF.